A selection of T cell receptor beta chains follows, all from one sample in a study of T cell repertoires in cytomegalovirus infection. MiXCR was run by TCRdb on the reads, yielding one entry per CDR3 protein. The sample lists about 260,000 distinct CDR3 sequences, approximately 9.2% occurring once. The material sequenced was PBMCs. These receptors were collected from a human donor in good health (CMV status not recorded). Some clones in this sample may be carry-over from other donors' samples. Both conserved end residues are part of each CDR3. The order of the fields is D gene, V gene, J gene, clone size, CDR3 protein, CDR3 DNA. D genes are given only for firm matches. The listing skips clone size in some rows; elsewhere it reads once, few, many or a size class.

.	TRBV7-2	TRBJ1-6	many	CASSLGPTGSSYNSPLHF	TGTGCCAGCAGCTTGGGCCCTACAGGGAGCTCCTATAATTCACCCCTCCACTTT
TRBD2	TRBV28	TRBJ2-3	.	CASSSGTSGDTQYF	TGTGCCAGCAGCTCCGGGACTAGCGGAGATACGCAGTATTTT
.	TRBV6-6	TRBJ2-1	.	CASRLDSHNEQFF	TGTGCCAGCAGATTAGACAGCCACAATGAGCAGTTCTTC
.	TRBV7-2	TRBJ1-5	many	CASSLAAGEGNQPQHF	TGTGCCAGCAGCTTAGCAGCCGGGGAGGGCAATCAGCCCCAGCATTTT
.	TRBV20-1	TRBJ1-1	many	CSAPSDSSPNTEAFF	TGCAGTGCTCCTTCGGACAGCAGCCCTAACACTGAAGCTTTCTTT
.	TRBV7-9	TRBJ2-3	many	CASSLILDTQYF	TGTGCCAGCAGCTTAATCCTGGATACGCAGTATTTT
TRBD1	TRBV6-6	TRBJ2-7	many	CASTPGQDTYEQYF	TGTGCCAGCACCCCGGGACAGGATACCTACGAGCAGTACTTC
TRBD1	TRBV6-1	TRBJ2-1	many	CASSMGQPYNEQFF	TGTGCCAGCAGCATGGGACAGCCCTACAATGAGCAGTTCTTC
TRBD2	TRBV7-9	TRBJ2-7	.	CASSLVGGSGSVHEQYF	TGTGCCAGCAGCTTAGTCGGTGGTAGCGGGAGTGTCCACGAGCAGTACTTC
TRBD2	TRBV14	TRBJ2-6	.	CASSPGLAVLLSGANVLTF	TGTGCCAGCAGCCCGGGACTAGCGGTCCTCCTCTCTGGGGCCAACGTCCTGACTTTC
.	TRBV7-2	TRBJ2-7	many	CASSPGSVPYEQYF	TGTGCCAGCAGCCCAGGGAGCGTCCCATACGAGCAGTACTTC
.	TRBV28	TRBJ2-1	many	CASLLAGAFNEQFF	TGTGCCAGCCTCCTGGCGGGGGCTTTCAATGAGCAGTTCTTC
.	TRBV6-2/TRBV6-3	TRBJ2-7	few	CASSYRSESIVYF	TGTGCCAGCAGTTATCGGAGCGAGTCAATAGTGTACTTC
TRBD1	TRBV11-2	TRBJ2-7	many	CASSSQTGEVYEQYF	TGTGCCAGCAGCTCCCAGACAGGGGAGGTCTACGAGCAGTACTTC
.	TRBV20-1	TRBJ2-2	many	CSARGQKNTGELFF	TGCAGTGCTAGGGGACAAAAGAACACCGGGGAGCTGTTTTTT
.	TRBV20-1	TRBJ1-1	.	CSANDGRNTEAFF	TGCAGTGCAAACGATGGGCGGAACACTGAAGCTTTCTTT
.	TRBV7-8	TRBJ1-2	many	CASSKNRDNYGYTF	TGTGCCAGCAGCAAAAACCGGGACAACTATGGCTACACCTTC
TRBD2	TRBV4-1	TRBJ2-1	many	CASSLAPGTSGYNEQFF	TGCGCCAGCAGCCTTGCCCCCGGGACTAGCGGTTACAATGAGCAGTTCTTC
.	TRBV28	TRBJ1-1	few	CASSFRTENLNTEAFF	TGTGCCAGCAGTTTCAGGACAGAAAATTTGAACACTGAAGCTTTCTTT
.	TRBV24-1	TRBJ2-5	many	CATSDSQQETQYF	TGTGCCACCAGTGATTCCCAGCAAGAGACCCAGTACTTC